Listed below are T cell receptor beta chains from one sample, sequenced in a study of CD8 T cells in ankylosing spondylitis. TCRdb used MiXCR to reprocess the 5' RACE reads, holding one entry per CDR3 protein. The data contain 700,000 or so distinct CDR3 sequences, around 17% of them seen just once; the ten biggest clones take up 19%. The sample comprised blood, either unsorted or a sorted T cell fraction (not recorded which). The receptors were sampled from a male donor with ankylosing spondylitis. CDR3s include the opening cysteine and the closing phenylalanine or tryptophan. The D gene is left open where the match is weak. Only part of the rows carry a size: once, few, many, or a class if the clone is expanded.

>16|NA|TRBJ2-1|TRBV6-2/TRBV6-3|NA
CASNTRTAYGYNEQFF
TGTGCCAGCAACACTAGGACGGCCTATGGATACAATGAGCAGTTCTTC
>19|NA|TRBJ2-3|TRBV25-1|NA
CASTAPDGGSPTSLSTQYF
TGTGCCAGCACCGCCCCGGACGGGGGTTCACCCACGTCCCTCAGTACGCAGTATTTT
>18|TRBD1|TRBJ2-2|TRBV4-3|many
CASSHSLYRGDNTGELFF
TGCGCCAGCAGCCACTCCCTATACAGGGGGGACAACACCGGGGAGCTGTTTTTT
>13|NA|TRBJ2-1|TRBV20-1|few
CSPRGPPYNEQFF
TGCAGTCCCCGGGGCCCCCCATACAATGAGCAGTTCTTC
>14|NA|TRBJ2-3|TRBV12-3/TRBV12-4|few
CASRVRETTDTQYF
TGTGCCAGCCGGGTACGGGAGACCACAGATACGCAGTATTTT
>13|NA|TRBJ2-3|TRBV5-1|NA
CASAPERGDTQYF
TGCGCCAGCGCCCCCGAGAGGGGGGATACGCAGTATTTT
>15|NA|TRBJ1-5|TRBV15|NA
CATSRGGPGNQPQHF
TGTGCCACCAGCAGAGGAGGGCCGGGCAATCAGCCCCAGCATTTT
>13|TRBD1|TRBJ2-3|TRBV10-1|NA
CASSDFRGDTQYF
TGCGCCAGCAGTGACTTCAGGGGGGATACGCAGTATTTT
>15|NA|TRBJ2-1|TRBV11-2|many
CASTIRGGGYNEQFF
TGTGCCAGCACCATAAGAGGTGGGGGTTACAATGAGCAGTTCTTC
>16|NA|TRBJ2-1|TRBV28|NA
CASSTRQDRSYNEQFF
TGTGCCAGCAGTACCCGACAGGACCGCTCCTACAATGAGCAGTTCTTC
>14|TRBD2|TRBJ2-3|TRBV6-1|few
CATRAGGLRDTQYF
TGTGCCACCAGAGCGGGGGGCCTCAGAGATACGCAGTATTTT
>12|NA|TRBJ2-1|TRBV12-3/TRBV12-4|NA
CATGPEYNEQFF
TGTGCCACCGGGCCAGAATACAATGAGCAGTTCTTC
>15|NA|TRBJ1-3|TRBV5-1|few
CASSLAHGSGNTIYF
TGCGCCAGCAGCTTGGCCCACGGCTCTGGAAACACCATATATTTT
>15|NA|TRBJ2-2|TRBV5-1|few
CASAREGRNTGELFF
TGCGCCAGCGCCCGGGAAGGCCGGAACACCGGGGAGCTGTTTTTT
>16|NA|TRBJ1-4|TRBV10-2|few
CASSTWGAATNEKLFF
TGCGCCAGCAGCACTTGGGGCGCTGCAACTAATGAAAAACTGTTTTTT
>13|TRBD2|TRBJ2-5|TRBV10-2|few
CASWTSGYETQYF
TGCGCCAGCTGGACTAGCGGGTACGAGACCCAGTACTTC
>15|NA|TRBJ2-7|TRBV18|few
CASSPSRDISYEQYF
TGTGCCAGCTCACCGAGCCGGGACATCAGCTACGAGCAGTACTTC
>14|TRBD1|TRBJ1-2|TRBV29-1|NA
CSVDPTGAYYGYTF
TGCAGCGTTGATCCTACAGGGGCCTACTATGGCTACACCTTC
>14|NA|TRBJ2-1|TRBV7-9|NA
CASSGREWINEQFF
TGTGCCAGCAGCGGAAGGGAGTGGATCAATGAGCAGTTCTTC
>15|NA|TRBJ2-4|TRBV28|NA
CASSFRLVAKNIQYF
TGTGCCAGCAGTTTTCGCTTGGTAGCCAAAAACATTCAGTACTTC
>15|NA|TRBJ1-1|TRBV5-5|NA
CASSLMTGLASEAFF
TGTGCCAGCAGCTTGATGACGGGGTTAGCCTCTGAAGCTTTCTTT
>14|NA|TRBJ2-1|TRBV29-1|NA
CSVEDGRPHNEQFF
TGCAGCGTTGAAGACGGGCGGCCTCACAATGAGCAGTTCTTC
>14|TRBD2|TRBJ2-1|TRBV9|few
CASSIGTSGNQQFF
TGTGCCAGCAGCATAGGGACTAGCGGGAATCAGCAGTTCTTC
>15|NA|TRBJ2-7|TRBV28|NA
CASSFMAFPGYEQYF
TGTGCCAGCAGTTTTATGGCTTTCCCGGGATACGAGCAGTACTTC
>14|NA|TRBJ2-5|TRBV6-5|NA
CASSYSDRQETQYF
TGTGCCAGCAGTTACTCGGACAGACAAGAGACCCAGTACTTC
>13|NA|TRBJ2-3|TRBV15|once
CATSRAGRDTQYF
TGTGCCACCAGCAGAGCGGGGCGAGATACGCAGTATTTT
>16|TRBD1|TRBJ2-2|TRBV5-1|NA
CASSIGDRPNTGELFF
TGCGCCAGCAGCATTGGGGACAGGCCGAACACCGGGGAGCTGTTTTTT
>14|NA|TRBJ2-3|TRBV7-9|few
CASGDSSSTDTQYF
TGTGCCAGCGGGGACTCCTCTAGCACAGATACGCAGTATTTT
>16|NA|TRBJ2-2|TRBV4-2|NA
CASSQDGGHPTGELFF
TGTGCCAGCAGCCAAGATGGGGGTCACCCCACCGGGGAGCTGTTTTTT
>15|NA|TRBJ2-1|TRBV7-3|NA
CASSQGPSSYNEQFF
TGTGCCAGCAGTCAGGGTCCCAGCTCCTACAATGAGCAGTTCTTC
>16|NA|TRBJ1-2|TRBV5-1|NA
CASSLEGLGMGYGYTF
TGCGCCAGCAGCTTGGAAGGGTTGGGAATGGGCTATGGCTACACCTTC
>13|NA|TRBJ2-1|TRBV5-1|NA
CASSLRTPNEQFF
TGCGCCAGCAGCTTGAGGACCCCCAATGAGCAGTTCTTC
>16|NA|TRBJ2-4|TRBV25-1|NA
CASSAPGHRAKNIQYF
TGTGCCAGCAGTGCCCCCGGACACAGAGCCAAAAACATTCAGTACTTC
>11|NA|TRBJ2-1|TRBV6-5|few
CATGVGNEQFF
TGTGCCACGGGAGTAGGTAATGAGCAGTTCTTC
>15|TRBD1|TRBJ2-2|TRBV12-3/TRBV12-4|few
CASSSKTGVWGELFF
TGTGCCAGCAGTTCTAAGACAGGGGTGTGGGGGGAGCTGTTTTTT
>15|TRBD1|TRBJ1-5|TRBV7-2|NA
CASSLAPGQGQPQHF
TGTGCCAGCAGCTTAGCACCGGGACAGGGACAGCCCCAGCATTTT
>13|NA|TRBJ2-3|TRBV7-2|few
CASSLGVKDTQYF
TGTGCCAGCAGCTTAGGGGTCAAAGATACGCAGTATTTT
>15|NA|TRBJ2-1|TRBV24-1|few
CATSDSLENPDEQFF
TGTGCCACCAGTGATTCGCTGGAAAACCCGGATGAGCAGTTCTTC
>15|NA|TRBJ1-2|TRBV5-1|NA
CASSLGSGALSGYTF
TGCGCCAGCAGCTTGGGGTCAGGGGCGCTGAGTGGCTACACCTTC
>13|NA|TRBJ2-7|TRBV12-3/TRBV12-4|few
CASGPVGTYEQYF
TGTGCCAGCGGACCGGTCGGGACCTACGAGCAGTACTTC
>14|NA|TRBJ2-1|TRBV29-1|few
CSVFGGSSYNEQFF
TGCAGCGTTTTTGGGGGCAGCTCCTACAATGAGCAGTTCTTC
>13|NA|TRBJ2-3|TRBV5-6|many
CASSFRPTDTQYF
TGTGCCAGCAGCTTCCGTCCCACAGATACGCAGTATTTT
>14|TRBD2|TRBJ2-3|TRBV29-1|NA
CSVGSGSSTDTQYF
TGCAGCGTTGGAAGCGGGAGCTCCACAGATACGCAGTATTTT
>16|TRBD2|TRBJ2-1|TRBV20-1|few
CSARVGLARIYNEQFF
TGCAGTGCTAGAGTTGGACTAGCGCGAATCTACAATGAGCAGTTCTTC
>13|TRBD1|TRBJ1-1|TRBV5-1|many
CASSFTGGGEAFF
TGCGCCAGCAGCTTCACAGGGGGAGGTGAAGCTTTCTTT
>13|TRBD1|TRBJ1-1|TRBV29-1|few
CSVETTGTGLRGF
TGCAGCGTTGAAACCACCGGGACAGGGTTGAGGGGGTTT
>15|TRBD2|TRBJ2-1|TRBV18|NA
CASSPLLAGYDEQFF
TGTGCCAGCTCACCTCTCCTAGCGGGATACGATGAGCAGTTCTTC
>14|TRBD1|TRBJ1-4|TRBV27|few
CASSFGDRDEKLFF
TGTGCCAGCAGTTTTGGGGACAGGGATGAAAAACTGTTTTTT
>14|NA|TRBJ2-5|TRBV5-6|few
CASSLGHKQETQYF
TGTGCCAGCAGCTTGGGGCATAAGCAAGAGACCCAGTACTTC
>13|NA|TRBJ1-2|TRBV6-6|NA
CASSPRGIYGYTF
TGTGCCAGCAGTCCCCGGGGCATCTATGGCTACACCTTC
>14|NA|TRBJ2-7|TRBV7-2|NA
CASSLKAGAYEQYF
TGTGCCAGCAGCTTAAAGGCGGGCGCCTACGAGCAGTACTTC
>13|NA|TRBJ1-2|TRBV5-1|few
CASSLWGNYGYTF
TGCGCCAGCAGCTTGTGGGGGAACTATGGCTACACCTTC
>16|NA|TRBJ2-1|TRBV6-2/TRBV6-3|NA
CASSYEGRGSYNEQFF
TGTGCCAGCAGTTACGAGGGTAGGGGGTCCTACAATGAGCAGTTCTTC